These T cell receptor beta chains were read from a single sample in a study of memory CD4+ T cells and cytomegalovirus serostatus. The assay was immunoSEQ multiplex PCR, and TCRdb's table has in-frame clones only and misses some. The table shows 50,000 or so clones, with roughly 80% occurring only once. The sample taken for sequencing was memory CD4+ T cells from blood. These receptors came from an adult in good health and CMV-seronegative. The CDR3 runs from the conserved cysteine through the conserved F or W. A D gene is named only where the DNA matches it firmly. Not all rows give a size; the values are once, few, many and, for expanded clones, a class.

v_gene: TRBV2
j_gene: TRBJ2-3
abundance: .
d_gene: .
CDR3nt: TGTGCCAGCAGTGATTCCCCCCCAGGGCGAGGCACAGATACGCAGTATTTT
CDR3aa: CASSDSPPGRGTDTQYF

v_gene: TRBV28
j_gene: TRBJ2-5
abundance: few
d_gene: .
CDR3nt: TGTGCCAGCAGTTTAGGGGGGTACCAAGAGACCCAGTACTTC
CDR3aa: CASSLGGYQETQYF

v_gene: TRBV11-2
j_gene: TRBJ2-1
abundance: .
d_gene: .
CDR3nt: TGTGCCAGCAGCACCCAAGGGGGGAGACTAACATCCGATGAGCAGTTCTTC
CDR3aa: CASSTQGGRLTSDEQFF

v_gene: TRBV27
j_gene: TRBJ2-4
abundance: .
d_gene: .
CDR3nt: TGTGCCAGCAGTTTATCGTTTGAGGGTGGGAACATTCAGTACTTC
CDR3aa: CASSLSFEGGNIQYF

v_gene: TRBV5-8
j_gene: TRBJ2-5
abundance: .
d_gene: TRBD2
CDR3nt: TGTGCCAGCAGCTTCGGACTAGCGGTACGAGAGACCCAGTACTTC
CDR3aa: CASSFGLAVRETQYF

v_gene: TRBV5-5
j_gene: TRBJ1-5
abundance: once
d_gene: .
CDR3nt: TGTGCCAGCAGCTTGGGTACATCGTTGGCGGGGCCCCAGCATTTT
CDR3aa: CASSLGTSLAGPQHF

v_gene: TRBV14
j_gene: TRBJ2-7
abundance: .
d_gene: .
CDR3nt: TGTGCCAGCAGCCGCCTACCCCAGGGCTACGAGCAGTACTTC
CDR3aa: CASSRLPQGYEQYF

v_gene: TRBV6-5
j_gene: TRBJ2-4
abundance: .
d_gene: .
CDR3nt: TGTGCCGCTCGCGGAGGGGCCAAAAACATTCAGTACTTC
CDR3aa: CAARGGAKNIQYF

v_gene: TRBV6-6
j_gene: TRBJ2-1
abundance: once
d_gene: TRBD1
CDR3nt: TGTGCCAGCAGTCTGGGACAGGGGGGCAATGAGCAGTTCTTC
CDR3aa: CASSLGQGGNEQFF

v_gene: TRBV27
j_gene: TRBJ1-3
abundance: .
d_gene: .
CDR3nt: TGTGCCAGCAGTAGGGTGAGGGGAAACACCATATATTTT
CDR3aa: CASSRVRGNTIYF

v_gene: TRBV19
j_gene: TRBJ1-2
abundance: .
d_gene: TRBD1
CDR3nt: TGTGCCAGTAGAGGTCGGGACAGCCCTAACTATGGCTACACCTTC
CDR3aa: CASRGRDSPNYGYTF

v_gene: TRBV29-1
j_gene: TRBJ1-1
abundance: few
d_gene: TRBD1
CDR3nt: TGCAGTGGGAGGGGGCCCACTGAAGCTTTCTTT
CDR3aa: CSGRGPTEAFF

v_gene: TRBV5-1
j_gene: TRBJ2-7
abundance: few
d_gene: .
CDR3nt: TGCGCCAGCAGCTTGGAGGACTCCCGGGGTTACGAGCAGTACTTC
CDR3aa: CASSLEDSRGYEQYF

v_gene: TRBV27
j_gene: TRBJ2-7
abundance: .
d_gene: .
CDR3nt: TGTGCCAGCAGTCAGCGAGGGGAGCAGTACTTC
CDR3aa: CASSQRGEQYF

v_gene: TRBV5-1
j_gene: TRBJ1-1
abundance: .
d_gene: .
CDR3nt: TGCGCCAGCAGCGACTCGGTTTCGCAGGGGACTGAAGCTTTCTTT
CDR3aa: CASSDSVSQGTEAFF

v_gene: TRBV9
j_gene: TRBJ1-5
abundance: .
d_gene: .
CDR3nt: TGTGCCAGCAGCGTGGAGGGGTCGTCCAATCAGCCCCAGCATTTT
CDR3aa: CASSVEGSSNQPQHF

v_gene: TRBV2
j_gene: TRBJ1-2
abundance: few
d_gene: .
CDR3nt: TGTGCCAGCAGTGAAGGGGGCTATGGCTACACCTTC
CDR3aa: CASSEGGYGYTF

v_gene: TRBV15
j_gene: TRBJ2-3
abundance: .
d_gene: .
CDR3nt: TGTGCCACCAGCCGCCGGACTCAGCTAAGGACAGATACGCAGTATTTT
CDR3aa: CATSRRTQLRTDTQYF

v_gene: TRBV19
j_gene: TRBJ2-1
abundance: .
d_gene: .
CDR3nt: TGTGCCAGTAGTAGGTGGAATGAGCAGTTCTTC
CDR3aa: CASSRWNEQFF

v_gene: TRBV10-1
j_gene: TRBJ2-3
abundance: .
d_gene: .
CDR3nt: TGCGCCAGCAGTGAGTCTGGGGCCACAGATACGCAGTATTTT
CDR3aa: CASSESGATDTQYF

v_gene: TRBV11-3
j_gene: TRBJ2-1
abundance: .
d_gene: .
CDR3nt: TGTGCCAGCAGCAGAGGCGGGTCCTACAATGAGCAGTTCTTC
CDR3aa: CASSRGGSYNEQFF

v_gene: TRBV11-2
j_gene: TRBJ1-1
abundance: .
d_gene: .
CDR3nt: TGTGCCAGCAGTCACAGGGTTAAGGGCACTGAAGCTTTCTTT
CDR3aa: CASSHRVKGTEAFF

v_gene: TRBV11-2
j_gene: TRBJ2-2
abundance: .
d_gene: .
CDR3nt: TGTGCCAGCAGCTTGGGTAGAAACACCGGGGAGCTGTTTTTT
CDR3aa: CASSLGRNTGELFF

v_gene: TRBV29-1
j_gene: TRBJ2-5
abundance: .
d_gene: .
CDR3nt: TGCAGCGTTTCGGACACCTTGGAGACCCAGTACTTC
CDR3aa: CSVSDTLETQYF

v_gene: TRBV5-1
j_gene: TRBJ1-2
abundance: few
d_gene: .
CDR3nt: TGCGCCAGCAGCTTGAGAGCAGGGGAGGGCGGCTACACCTTC
CDR3aa: CASSLRAGEGGYTF

v_gene: TRBV7-2
j_gene: TRBJ2-7
abundance: once
d_gene: .
CDR3nt: TGTGCCAGCAGTCGGGCCACCCGTGGGATCGAGCAGTACTTC
CDR3aa: CASSRATRGIEQYF

v_gene: TRBV11-2
j_gene: TRBJ1-3
abundance: .
d_gene: .
CDR3nt: TGTGCCAGCAGCTTAGAAAGAGCGGCAAACTCTGGAAACACCATATATTTT
CDR3aa: CASSLERAANSGNTIYF

v_gene: TRBV5-6
j_gene: TRBJ1-1
abundance: .
d_gene: TRBD1
CDR3nt: TGTGCCAGCAGCTGGACAGGGACGGGGTTGAGCACTGAAGCTTTCTTT
CDR3aa: CASSWTGTGLSTEAFF

v_gene: TRBV9
j_gene: TRBJ2-1
abundance: .
d_gene: TRBD2
CDR3nt: TGTGCCAGCAGCGTAGCTGAGGGACTAGCGAGTGGTGAGCAGTTCTTC
CDR3aa: CASSVAEGLASGEQFF

v_gene: TRBV6-5
j_gene: TRBJ1-5
abundance: .
d_gene: .
CDR3nt: TGTGCCAGCAGTATCACGGGGGATCCGCATCAGCCCCAGCATTTT
CDR3aa: CASSITGDPHQPQHF

v_gene: TRBV14
j_gene: TRBJ1-2
abundance: .
d_gene: .
CDR3nt: TGTGCCAGCAGCCAAGAAATTAACTATGGCTACACCTTC
CDR3aa: CASSQEINYGYTF

v_gene: TRBV5-4
j_gene: TRBJ1-5
abundance: .
d_gene: .
CDR3nt: TGTGCCAGCAGCTTAGGTGCGAGAGAGCCCCAGCATTTT
CDR3aa: CASSLGAREPQHF

v_gene: TRBV9
j_gene: TRBJ2-1
abundance: few
d_gene: TRBD2
CDR3nt: TGTGCCAGCTCAAGTGCTAGCGGGGGGCGCAATGAGCAGTTCTTC
CDR3aa: CASSSASGGRNEQFF

v_gene: TRBV9
j_gene: TRBJ1-5
abundance: few
d_gene: .
CDR3nt: TGTGCCAGCAGCGTAGGAGTGGATCAGCCCCAGCATTTT
CDR3aa: CASSVGVDQPQHF

v_gene: TRBV7-2
j_gene: TRBJ1-6
abundance: .
d_gene: .
CDR3nt: TGTGCCAGCAGCTTTAGGTCGCAGGGGAATTCACCCCTCCACTTT
CDR3aa: CASSFRSQGNSPLHF

v_gene: TRBV2
j_gene: TRBJ1-5
abundance: .
d_gene: TRBD1
CDR3nt: TGTGCCAGCAGGGAGCGACAGGGGGAGCCTTGGAGCAATCAGCCCCAGCATTTT
CDR3aa: CASRERQGEPWSNQPQHF

v_gene: TRBV6-5
j_gene: TRBJ2-7
abundance: .
d_gene: TRBD2
CDR3nt: TGTGCCAGCAGTTACGGGACCGGGACTAGCAACGAGCAGTACTTC
CDR3aa: CASSYGTGTSNEQYF

v_gene: TRBV6-1
j_gene: TRBJ2-1
abundance: few
d_gene: .
CDR3nt: TGTGCCAGCAGTGGAGGGGGGCGGTCCTACAATGAGCAGTTCTTC
CDR3aa: CASSGGGRSYNEQFF

v_gene: TRBV7-8
j_gene: TRBJ1-5
abundance: .
d_gene: .
CDR3nt: TGTGCCAGCAGCTTAGCGAACCGGGGGGCTCAGCCCCAGCATTTT
CDR3aa: CASSLANRGAQPQHF

v_gene: TRBV19
j_gene: TRBJ2-5
abundance: .
d_gene: .
CDR3nt: TGTGCCAGTAGTACGGGCCGACTCGAGGGGACCCAGTACTTC
CDR3aa: CASSTGRLEGTQYF

v_gene: TRBV6-1
j_gene: TRBJ1-1
abundance: few
d_gene: .
CDR3nt: TGTGCCAGCAGTGAATTGGTGCAGGGAACTGAAGCTTTCTTT
CDR3aa: CASSELVQGTEAFF

v_gene: TRBV15
j_gene: TRBJ1-1
abundance: .
d_gene: .
CDR3nt: TGTGCCACCAGCAGGGGCTTACAGGGAGCGGCTTTCTTT
CDR3aa: CATSRGLQGAAFF

v_gene: TRBV15
j_gene: TRBJ2-3
abundance: .
d_gene: .
CDR3nt: TGTGCCACCAGCAGTGGTAGGCCTTTCGCGGATACGCAGTATTTT
CDR3aa: CATSSGRPFADTQYF

v_gene: TRBV5-4
j_gene: TRBJ1-1
abundance: .
d_gene: .
CDR3nt: TGTGCCAGCAGCACGGGGGGGCGCGGGAACACTGAAGCTTTCTTT
CDR3aa: CASSTGGRGNTEAFF

v_gene: TRBV18
j_gene: TRBJ1-1
abundance: .
d_gene: .
CDR3nt: TGTGCCAGCTCACCACCGAGGACACAGAACACTGAAGCTTTCTTT
CDR3aa: CASSPPRTQNTEAFF

v_gene: TRBV27
j_gene: TRBJ2-1
abundance: .
d_gene: TRBD2
CDR3nt: TGTGCCAGCAGTGCCACTAGCGGGACTTACAATGAGCAGTTCTTC
CDR3aa: CASSATSGTYNEQFF

v_gene: TRBV4-1
j_gene: TRBJ2-5
abundance: .
d_gene: .
CDR3nt: TGCGCCAGCAGCCAAGCCCTGATGACCGAGACCCAGTACTTC
CDR3aa: CASSQALMTETQYF

v_gene: TRBV5-6
j_gene: TRBJ2-5
abundance: .
d_gene: TRBD1
CDR3nt: TGTGCCAGCAGCGAGGGACAGCCTTTGTACCAAGAGACCCAGTACTTC
CDR3aa: CASSEGQPLYQETQYF

v_gene: TRBV4-2
j_gene: TRBJ2-1
abundance: .
d_gene: .
CDR3nt: TGTGCCAGCAGCCAAGAAAAAGCTTTAGAGGAGCAGTTCTTC
CDR3aa: CASSQEKALEEQFF

v_gene: TRBV28
j_gene: TRBJ1-2
abundance: .
d_gene: .
CDR3nt: TGTGCCAGCAGCCCAAGGGTAGCCCTATTAAATCAAAACTATGGCTACACCTTC
CDR3aa: CASSPRVALLNQNYGYTF

v_gene: TRBV19
j_gene: TRBJ2-5
abundance: .
d_gene: TRBD1
CDR3nt: TGTGCCAGTAGTTTAGACAGGGGGCGGCAAGAGACCCAGTACTTC
CDR3aa: CASSLDRGRQETQYF

v_gene: TRBV29-1
j_gene: TRBJ1-2
abundance: .
d_gene: .
CDR3nt: TGCAGCGTTGTTTCAGGCGGCTATGGCTACACCTTC
CDR3aa: CSVVSGGYGYTF